Listed below are T cell receptor beta chains from one sample, sequenced in a study of blood T cell repertoires in COVID-19. Some clones are missing from TCRdb's copy, which holds only in-frame ones; the method was immunoSEQ multiplex PCR. The sample consists of around 130,000 clones, 80% to 90% of them appearing once. The sequenced material came from peripheral blood. The receptor set was obtained from a man between 65 and 85 years old with active or convalescent COVID-19. The CDR3 runs from the conserved cysteine through the conserved F or W. Each record gives: V gene, clone size, D gene, J gene, CDR3 protein, CDR3 DNA. The D gene is left open where the match is weak. Clone size, where shown, is once, few, many, or a class for clones that have expanded.

V gene: TRBV19
clone size: NA
D gene: NA
J gene: TRBJ2-2
CDR3 protein: CASSISRVNTGELFF
CDR3 DNA: TGTGCCAGTAGTATTTCCAGGGTGAACACCGGGGAGCTGTTTTTT

V gene: TRBV29-1
clone size: NA
D gene: NA
J gene: TRBJ2-7
CDR3 protein: CSVVQEGLSEQYF
CDR3 DNA: TGCAGCGTTGTCCAGGAAGGTCTCTCCGAGCAGTACTTC

V gene: TRBV19
clone size: NA
D gene: NA
J gene: TRBJ2-2
CDR3 protein: CASSIETGWDTGELFF
CDR3 DNA: TGTGCCAGTAGTATAGAAACCGGGTGGGACACCGGGGAGCTGTTTTTT

V gene: TRBV10-3
clone size: NA
D gene: TRBD1
J gene: TRBJ1-6
CDR3 protein: CAISERDRSLNSPLHF
CDR3 DNA: TGTGCCATCAGTGAAAGGGACAGGAGCCTTAATTCACCCCTCCACTTT

V gene: TRBV27
clone size: NA
D gene: NA
J gene: TRBJ2-7
CDR3 protein: CASNQSGVWVSLDYEQYF
CDR3 DNA: TGTGCCAGCAACCAATCAGGGGTATGGGTCAGCCTGGACTACGAGCAGTACTTC

V gene: TRBV11-2
clone size: NA
D gene: NA
J gene: TRBJ2-1
CDR3 protein: CASSDLASGRSYNEQFF
CDR3 DNA: TGTGCCAGCAGCGACCTCGCTTCTGGCAGGTCCTACAATGAGCAGTTCTTC

V gene: TRBV5-8
clone size: once
D gene: TRBD2
J gene: TRBJ2-1
CDR3 protein: CASRKRGSSYNEQFF
CDR3 DNA: TGTGCCAGCAGGAAGCGGGGTAGCTCCTACAATGAGCAGTTCTTC

V gene: TRBV6-4
clone size: NA
D gene: NA
J gene: TRBJ2-1
CDR3 protein: CASSDSAGVYEQFF
CDR3 DNA: TGTGCCAGCAGTGACTCGGCAGGGGTGTATGAGCAGTTCTTC

V gene: TRBV2
clone size: NA
D gene: TRBD1
J gene: TRBJ1-2
CDR3 protein: CASSGTGFRYTF
CDR3 DNA: TGTGCCAGCAGTGGGACAGGGTTTCGCTACACCTTC

V gene: TRBV3-1/TRBV3-2
clone size: NA
D gene: NA
J gene: TRBJ1-5
CDR3 protein: CASSQLQGPNQPQHF
CDR3 DNA: TGTGCCAGCAGCCAACTACAGGGCCCCAATCAGCCCCAGCATTTT

V gene: TRBV28
clone size: NA
D gene: TRBD2
J gene: TRBJ2-1
CDR3 protein: CASTREGPYNEQFF
CDR3 DNA: TGTGCCAGCACCCGGGAGGGCCCCTACAATGAGCAGTTCTTC

V gene: TRBV7-8
clone size: NA
D gene: NA
J gene: TRBJ2-5
CDR3 protein: CASSLGGIQTQYF
CDR3 DNA: TGTGCCAGCAGCTTAGGAGGGATTCAGACCCAGTACTTC

V gene: TRBV6-5
clone size: few
D gene: TRBD1
J gene: TRBJ1-5
CDR3 protein: CASSSGQGGNQPQHF
CDR3 DNA: TGTGCCAGCAGTTCGGGACAGGGAGGCAATCAGCCCCAGCATTTT

V gene: TRBV11-2
clone size: NA
D gene: TRBD1
J gene: TRBJ1-5
CDR3 protein: CASSWTGGGNQPQHF
CDR3 DNA: TGTGCCAGCAGCTGGACAGGGGGAGGCAATCAGCCCCAGCATTTT

V gene: TRBV7-9
clone size: NA
D gene: NA
J gene: TRBJ1-4
CDR3 protein: CASSYRQASDNEKLFF
CDR3 DNA: TGTGCCAGCAGCTATCGACAGGCTTCCGATAATGAAAAACTGTTTTTT

V gene: TRBV19
clone size: NA
D gene: NA
J gene: TRBJ2-1
CDR3 protein: CASSMGSSNEQFF
CDR3 DNA: TGTGCCAGTAGTATGGGTAGCAGCAATGAGCAGTTCTTC

V gene: TRBV19
clone size: NA
D gene: NA
J gene: TRBJ1-1
CDR3 protein: CASSSTGHTEAFF
CDR3 DNA: TGTGCCAGTAGTTCTACAGGACACACTGAAGCTTTCTTT

V gene: TRBV7-3
clone size: NA
D gene: TRBD2
J gene: TRBJ2-3
CDR3 protein: CASSFSGGRTDTQYF
CDR3 DNA: TGTGCCAGCAGCTTCTCGGGAGGTAGAACAGATACGCAGTATTTT

V gene: TRBV4-1
clone size: NA
D gene: TRBD2
J gene: TRBJ2-1
CDR3 protein: CASSRLTLAGAYNEQFF
CDR3 DNA: TGCGCCAGCAGCCGGTTGACTTTAGCGGGAGCATACAATGAGCAGTTCTTC

V gene: TRBV10-3
clone size: NA
D gene: NA
J gene: TRBJ2-7
CDR3 protein: CAISGTSSYEQYF
CDR3 DNA: TGTGCCATCAGTGGGACTTCCTCCTACGAGCAGTACTTC

V gene: TRBV27
clone size: NA
D gene: NA
J gene: TRBJ1-2
CDR3 protein: CASSRQGSSYTF
CDR3 DNA: TGTGCCAGCAGCAGGCAGGGGTCGAGCTACACCTTC

V gene: TRBV12-3/TRBV12-4
clone size: NA
D gene: NA
J gene: TRBJ1-2
CDR3 protein: CASSFGVYGYTF
CDR3 DNA: TGTGCCAGCAGTTTCGGAGTTTATGGCTACACCTTC